The 5 T cell receptor beta chains given below trace back to one sample, sequenced in a study of CD8 T cells in Susac syndrome. Random hexamers were used to reverse transcribe the RNA input (about 0.45 to 1 ug). TCRdb passed the immunoSEQ multiplex PCR reads through MiXCR, listing each CDR3 protein once. Here the sample spans about 200,000 distinct CDR3 sequences, roughly 94% being singletons. The sample comprised CD4+ T cells from PBMCs. The receptor set was obtained from a human donor in good health.

The rearrangement uses TRBV9 and TRBJ1-5; the D is unclear. This CDR3 has 16 residues. The V and J ends lost 3 bases and 6 bases respectively, with 19 bases between them. Germline V gene data show CDR1 as SGDLS and CDR2 as YYNGEE. This CDR3 is CASSEVGFNDVQPQHF. CDR3 nucleotides: TGTGCCAGCAGCGAAGTGGGGTTCAACGACGTTCAGCCCCAGCATTTT.

The J gene is TRBJ2-3, the V gene TRBV5-6, with D unclear. CDR3 length: 15 amino acids. Per germline, CDR1 SGHDT and CDR2 YYEEEE. V dropped 4 bases and J dropped 1 base, with 13 bases sitting between them. For the CDR3, the DNA is TGTGCCAGCAGCGGCTACGGAGTCCGCACAGATACGCAGTATTTT. Encoded protein: CASSGYGVRTDTQYF.

V is TRBV18 and J is TRBJ2-3; D ambiguous. Trimming took 6 bases from V and 2 from J, leaving 9 bases between them. Per germline, CDR1 KGHSH and CDR2 LQKENI. CDR3 length: 13 residues. In DNA, the CDR3 is TGTGCCAGCTCCCACCGTCCCACAGATACGCAGTATTTT. Encoded protein: CASSHRPTDTQYF.

The V call is TRBV5-1, the J call TRBJ2-7, with D possibly TRBD2 on 5 matching bases. The V end was cut by 2 bases, the J end by 7 bases, with 19 bases between. There are 15 residues in the CDR3. CDR1 is SGHRS, CDR2 YFSETQ, per germline. In nucleotides, the CDR3 is TGCGCCAGCAGCTTAACCATTACGACTACGGGGGAGCAGTACTTC. Translated, it gives CASSLTITTTGEQYF.

V is TRBV6-2 or TRBV6-3 and J is TRBJ2-5; D remains ambiguous. Germline V gene data show CDR1 as MNHEY and CDR2 as SVGEGT. Between the trimmed V and J ends, which lost 0 bases and 7 bases, there was a span of 6 bases. This CDR3 spans 12 amino acids. Here the CDR3 DNA reads TGTGCCAGCAGTTACTCCAGAAGGACCCAGTACTTC. Translating it yields CASSYSRRTQYF.